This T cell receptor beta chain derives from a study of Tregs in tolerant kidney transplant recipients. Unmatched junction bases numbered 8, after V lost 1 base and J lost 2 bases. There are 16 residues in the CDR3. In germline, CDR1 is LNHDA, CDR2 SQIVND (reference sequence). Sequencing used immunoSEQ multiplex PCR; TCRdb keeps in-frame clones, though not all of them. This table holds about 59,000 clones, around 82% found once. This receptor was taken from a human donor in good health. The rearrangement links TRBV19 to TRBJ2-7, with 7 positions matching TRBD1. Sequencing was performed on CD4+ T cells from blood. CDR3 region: CASSIALQGVAYEQYF. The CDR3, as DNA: TGTGCCAGTAGTATAGCCCTGCAGGGGGTAGCCTACGAGCAGTACTTC.